This TCR beta chain was documented in a study of T cells in localized non-small cell lung cancer. The CDR3 extends over 17 amino acids. Germline V CDR1 and CDR2: SGHTA, FQGNSA. V lost 9 bases to trimming and J lost 0 bases; unmatched junction nucleotides: 8. Overall study findings and caveats: Multi-region tumor sequencing was not done, so intratumor heterogeneity could not be excluded. Uninvolved nearby lung showed the greatest T cell clonality, exceeding that found in tumor. Within adjacent lung there appeared a median approximately 60 of the top 100 tumor clones. Longer overall survival was associated with a higher density of T cells in the blood.

Clones were sequenced by immunoSEQ multiplex PCR, and TCRdb holds only the in-frame ones, with some missing. The sample lists around 34,000 clones; 85% to 95% were seen once. The table lists this clone with a count of one. The antigen remains unidentified. This clonotype was sampled from a female donor older than 55 with stage I lung adenocarcinoma. The genes are TRBV7-2 and TRBJ2-1, with TRBD2 matching 13 bases. This specimen was peripheral blood, taken before any cancer treatment. CDR3 sequence (DNA): TGTGCCAGTCGATTACTAGCGGGAGGGTTCTCCTACAATGAGCAGTTCTTC. Encoded protein: CASRLLAGGFSYNEQFF.